This T cell receptor (beta chain) was sequenced in a study of shared clonotypes between healthy human individuals. Study in general: Donors had three CD4 naive, three CD4 memory, two CD8 naive and one CD8 memory plate apiece.

CD45RO-negative CD8 cells positively selected for CCR7 made up the naive population, which excluded terminally differentiated effector memory CD45RA+ cells. V was clipped by 6 bases and J by 3 bases, with 6 bases between them. Germline loops: CDR1 LNHDA, CDR2 SQIVND (reference sequence). The CDR3 contains 12 residues. Authors' methods: For the immunoSEQ data, sequences were junction-only without quality scores, so filtering differed. Sequencing was performed with immunoSEQ multiplex PCR; in TCRdb, only in-frame clones are kept and a portion is missing. The D gene and trimming were derived from the DNA, and the V and J assignments and clone size from that table. The table lists approximately 2,200,000 clones, 85% to 95% of them singletons, with 1.5% to 2% in the top ten.

The receptor was derived from a man aged 18 to 30 in good health. Some clones in this sample may be carry-over from other donors' samples. The chain is built from TRBV19 and TRBJ1-5, with D hard to call. Sequences were obtained from naive CD8+ T cells from PBMCs. The CDR3 sequence: CASSPDNQPQHF. DNA for the CDR3: TGTGCCAGTAGCCCCGACAATCAGCCCCAGCATTTT.